Here is one TCR beta chain with its context. This clonotype was detected a few times. What antigen it recognizes has not been identified. Base-call qualities are not available, and no considerably larger clone is one nucleotide away. The sample belongs to a study of human T cells and chemical hapten exposure (dated by TCRdb to the early 2020s). Looking at the study overall: For sensitization, 2% DPC in acetone was applied to a roughly 2 cm by roughly 2 cm area of upper inner arm skin. Throughout the roughly 25-week study period, patients were also given weekly therapeutic DPC doses on the scalp. Patch testing was performed on the upper back with Finn chambers containing 0.01% DPC, and the patch tests were scored after 6 days according to International Contact Dermatitis Research Group standards. Most of the patients in the cohort were female, and the cohort covered alopecia areata with under or over 50% scalp involvement, alopecia totalis and alopecia universalis. Libraries were combined into a pool for sequencing, and differences in TCR yield between samples came mainly from small differences in library volumes within the pool. Peripheral blood TCR repertoire changes were tracked in vivo in alopecia patients during primary and secondary sensitization to the hapten diphenylcyclopropenone (DPC). Blood samples were taken from patients before sensitization (week 0) and at 2, 6 and about 24 weeks after DPC sensitization. Around 29 alopecia patients provided blood for TCR sequencing at one to four time points (pre-sensitization, 2, 6 and 24 weeks). What the work shows at the level of the full study, not this receptor alone: After repeated subsampling, changes were observed in the strength of the expansion versus patch-test correlation and in the threshold at which the correlation became significant. Alopecia, a presumed autoimmune disease, was present in all patients, so the immune response of the patients might differ from that of healthy individuals. A positive correlation was found between the number of PT1 expanded TCRs and patch test score, with significance reached at thresholds 8, 16 and 32 but not 4. Expanded TCRs formed significantly more large CDR3 similarity clusters than pre-sensitization or healthy control sets, consistent with antigen-driven responses. DPC sensitization did not change the number of TCRs with a frequency above 1 in 1000, and there was no evidence of changes in global repertoire structure.

What this sample's time point label stands for: patch test 2, 6 weeks after DPC sensitization. Read against the paper, the sample's treatment or condition label means: therapeutic diphenylcyclopropenone sensitization with weekly scalp DPC. At every patch-test visit, the blood draw took place before the patch test was put on. To be eligible, patients had to be aged 18 to 70, diagnosed with alopecia and judged suitable for DPC therapy, while pregnant patients were excluded. Total RNA was extracted from unfractionated whole blood collected in Tempus Blood RNA tubes. Library preparation was by RACE. The listed sequencing device is NextSeq 500. During library preparation, unique molecular identifiers were attached to individual cDNA molecules so that TCRs could be counted in a quantitative, reproducible way. From each blood RNA sample, both TCR alpha and TCR beta chains were sequenced. The authors' pipeline ran thus. The median number of TCRs per sample was roughly 100,000, ranging from about 20,000 to 750,000. V, J and CDR3 annotation of the TCR reads was performed with the Decombinator software suite. To make PS versus PT1 abundance plots, every sample was subsampled to the same number of TCRs (28,000). TCRs were defined as expanded if absent before sensitization and observed at least eight times at the 2-week time point. TCRdb itself trimmed the public reads at Q25 with fastp, ran MiXCR and retained productive beta chains. Each CDR3 protein appears once, grouped with its most common genes and DNA. The authors' filters were not applied to this entry. Across this sample there are around 82,000 distinct CDR3 sequences, with approximately 6.6% seen only once. Approximately 1.2% of the sample belongs to the ten largest clones.

The specimen comprised whole blood, sampled in connection with sensitization to the hapten diphenylcyclopropenone (DPC). This clonotype was sampled from a woman aged 25-40 years with alopecia areata. Some clones in this sample may be carry-over from other donors' samples.

The CDR3 reads as follows: CASSSGDGGATETQYF. At the DNA level, the sequence is TGCGCCAGCAGCTCCGGCGACGGGGGGGCAACTGAGACCCAGTACTTC. Recombination joined TRBV5-1 with TRBJ2-5, with 8 bases matching TRBD2. V lost 3 bases and J lost 5 bases, and the count of bases not matched to a germline gene is 12. CDR1 and CDR2 were assigned from the germline V gene as SGHRS and YFSETQ. Including cysteine and phenylalanine, the CDR3 has 16 amino acids. This entry keeps only the CDR3 DNA: 48 bases, framed from base 1.